Listed below are T cell receptor beta chains from one sample, sequenced in a study of Graves' ophthalmopathy and Graves' hyperthyroidism. TCRdb redid the calling of the multiplex PCR reads with MiXCR, one entry per CDR3 protein. The sample lists 900,000 to 1,200,000 distinct CDR3 sequences, less than 45% occurring once. What was sequenced was peripheral blood or thyroid tissue (not recorded which). The receptors come from an adult man with Graves' hyperthyroidism. CDR3s include the opening cysteine and the closing phenylalanine or tryptophan. The D gene is left open where the match is weak. Not all rows give a size; the values are once, few, many and, for expanded clones, a class.

v_gene,d_gene,j_gene,abundance,CDR3nt,CDR3aa
TRBV29-1,NA,TRBJ2-2,NA,TGCAGCTTGGAACAGGGGAACACCGGGGAGCTGTTTTTT,CSLEQGNTGELFF
TRBV20-1,NA,TRBJ1-2,NA,TGCAGCGCCAGGGCAGAAGGATATGGCTACACCTTC,CSARAEGYGYTF
TRBV11-2,NA,TRBJ2-7,many,TGTGCCAGCAGCTTAGCGACAGGGGAGGGCCACGAGCAGTACTTC,CASSLATGEGHEQYF
TRBV6-5,NA,TRBJ1-2,many,TGTGCCAGCAGAACCGGACGGGCCTATGGCTACACCTTC,CASRTGRAYGYTF
TRBV4-1,NA,TRBJ2-7,NA,TGCGCCAGCAGCCAAGAACTGGGGCGCGCCTACGAGCAGTACTTC,CASSQELGRAYEQYF
TRBV20-1,NA,TRBJ1-2,NA,TGCAGTGCTACAGAGTGGGACGGCTATGGCTACACCTTC,CSATEWDGYGYTF
TRBV2,NA,TRBJ2-2,many,TGTGCCAGCAGTCGACAGCCGAACACCGGGGAGCTGTTTTTT,CASSRQPNTGELFF
TRBV20-1,NA,TRBJ1-6,many,TGCAGTGCTAGAGATCGGGCAGGAGCGGCACCCCTCCACTTT,CSARDRAGAAPLHF
TRBV7-2,NA,TRBJ2-2,NA,TGTGCCAGCAACTTAGTCGCCAGGGGCAACACCGGGGAGCTGTTTTTT,CASNLVARGNTGELFF
TRBV2,NA,TRBJ2-7,NA,TGTGCCAGCTACGACAACCTATCCCCCTACGAGCAGTACTTC,CASYDNLSPYEQYF
TRBV4-1,TRBD1,TRBJ1-2,NA,TGCGCCAGCAGCCGACTACTCGGGACAGCGAGCTCCTATGGCTACACCTTC,CASSRLLGTASSYGYTF
TRBV7-2,NA,TRBJ1-5,many,TGTGCCAGCAGCTTCTACTTGGATCAGGGAGGGCAGCCCCAGCATTTT,CASSFYLDQGGQPQHF
TRBV20-1,NA,TRBJ1-2,NA,TGCAGTTTGAACAGGGCTAACTATGGCTACACCTTC,CSLNRANYGYTF
TRBV28,TRBD2,TRBJ2-7,NA,TGTGCCAGCAGTTTGGTATTGGGAGGGACCTACGAGCAGTACTTC,CASSLVLGGTYEQYF
TRBV29-1,TRBD1,TRBJ2-5,many,TGCAGCGTAGACCGGGACAGGGTGCTTGGGACCCAGTACTTC,CSVDRDRVLGTQYF
TRBV12-3/TRBV12-4,NA,TRBJ1-4,many,TGTGCCAGCAGTTTAGGTGCGACAGCGCCAAAAAAACTGTTTTTT,CASSLGATAPKKLFF
TRBV12-3/TRBV12-4,TRBD2,TRBJ2-7,NA,TGTGCCAGCAGTTCGCGCTTTGGGGCGGGAGACCTCTCCTACGAGCAGTACTTC,CASSSRFGAGDLSYEQYF